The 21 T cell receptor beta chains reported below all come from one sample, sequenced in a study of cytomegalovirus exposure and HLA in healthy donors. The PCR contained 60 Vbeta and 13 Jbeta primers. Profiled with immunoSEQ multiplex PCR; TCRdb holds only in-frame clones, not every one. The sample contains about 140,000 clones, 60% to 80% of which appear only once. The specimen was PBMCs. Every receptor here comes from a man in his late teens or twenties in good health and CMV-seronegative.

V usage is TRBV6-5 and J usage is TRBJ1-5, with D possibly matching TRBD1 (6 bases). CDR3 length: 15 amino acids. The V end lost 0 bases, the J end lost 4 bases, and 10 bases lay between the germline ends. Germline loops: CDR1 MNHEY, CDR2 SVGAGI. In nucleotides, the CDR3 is TGTGCCAGCAGTTACTCGCCCCAGGGGAATCAGCCCCAGCATTTT. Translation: CASSYSPQGNQPQHF.

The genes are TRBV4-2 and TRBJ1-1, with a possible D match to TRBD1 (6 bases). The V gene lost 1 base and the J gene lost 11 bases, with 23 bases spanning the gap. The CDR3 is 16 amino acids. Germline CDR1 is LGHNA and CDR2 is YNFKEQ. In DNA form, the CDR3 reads TGTGCCAGCAGCCAAGGGCCCCCAGGGGCCAGAGTTCGGGCTTTCTTT. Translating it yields CASSQGPPGARVRAFF.

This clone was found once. This CDR3 reads CASSGENYGYTF. The CDR3 coding sequence is TGTGCCAGCAGCGGAGAGAATTATGGCTACACCTTC. The rearrangement joins TRBV7-9 to TRBJ1-2, with D hard to call. The CDR3 has 12 residues. The germline V gene has CDR1 SEHNR and CDR2 FQNEAQ (reference sequence). V was shortened by 5 bases and J by 5 bases, with 9 bases between the two germline ends.

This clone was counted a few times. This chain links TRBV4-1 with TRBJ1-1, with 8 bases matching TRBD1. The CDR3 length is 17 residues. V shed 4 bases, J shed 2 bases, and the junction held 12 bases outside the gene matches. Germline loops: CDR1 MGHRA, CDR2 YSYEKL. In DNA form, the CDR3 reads TGCGCCAGCAGCCCTCCGGCAGGGGGCGCTTTAAACACTGAAGCTTTCTTT. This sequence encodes CASSPPAGGALNTEAFF.

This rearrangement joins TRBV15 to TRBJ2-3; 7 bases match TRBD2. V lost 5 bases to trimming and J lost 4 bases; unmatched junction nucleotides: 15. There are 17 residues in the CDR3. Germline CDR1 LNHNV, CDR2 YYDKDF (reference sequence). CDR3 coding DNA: TGTGCCACCAGCGGCGAAGGGAGGGAACGTCTTTCAGATACGCAGTATTTT. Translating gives CATSGEGRERLSDTQYF.

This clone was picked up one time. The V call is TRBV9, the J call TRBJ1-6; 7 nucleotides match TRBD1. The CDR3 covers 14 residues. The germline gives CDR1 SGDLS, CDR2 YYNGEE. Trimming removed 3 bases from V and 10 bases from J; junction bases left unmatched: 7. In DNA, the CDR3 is TGTGCCAGCAGCGCCACAGACAGGGCATCACCCCTCCACTTT. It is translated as CASSATDRASPLHF.

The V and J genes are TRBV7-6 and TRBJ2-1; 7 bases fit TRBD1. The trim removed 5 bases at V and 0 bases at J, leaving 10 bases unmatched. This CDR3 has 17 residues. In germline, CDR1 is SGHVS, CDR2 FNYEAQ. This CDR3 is CASSPYSGGASYNEQFF. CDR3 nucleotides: TGTGCCAGCAGCCCCTACTCAGGGGGTGCCTCCTACAATGAGCAGTTCTTC.

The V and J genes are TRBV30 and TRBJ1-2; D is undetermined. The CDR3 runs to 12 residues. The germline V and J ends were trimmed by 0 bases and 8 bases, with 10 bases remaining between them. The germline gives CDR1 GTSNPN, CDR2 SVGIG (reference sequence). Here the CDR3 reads CAWSVTDVGYTF. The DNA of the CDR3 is TGTGCCTGGAGTGTAACAGATGTGGGCTACACCTTC.

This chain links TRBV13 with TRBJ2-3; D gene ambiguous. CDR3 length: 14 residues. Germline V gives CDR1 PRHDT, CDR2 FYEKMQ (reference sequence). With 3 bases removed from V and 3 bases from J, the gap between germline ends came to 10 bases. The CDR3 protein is CASSFAQSTDTQYF. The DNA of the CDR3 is TGTGCCAGCAGCTTTGCCCAGTCGACAGATACGCAGTATTTT.

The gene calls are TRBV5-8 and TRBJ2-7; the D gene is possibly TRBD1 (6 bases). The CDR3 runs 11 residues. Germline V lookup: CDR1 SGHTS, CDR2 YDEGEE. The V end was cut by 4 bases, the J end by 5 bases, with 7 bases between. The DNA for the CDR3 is TGTGCCAGCAGCAGGACAGACGAGCAGTACTTC. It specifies CASSRTDEQYF. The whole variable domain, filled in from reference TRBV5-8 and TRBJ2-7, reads EAGVTQSPTHLIKTRGQQATLRCSPISGHTSVYWYQQALGLGLQFLLWYDEGEERNRGNFPPRFSGRQFPNYSSELNVNALELEDSALYLCASSRTDEQYFGPGTRLTVT.

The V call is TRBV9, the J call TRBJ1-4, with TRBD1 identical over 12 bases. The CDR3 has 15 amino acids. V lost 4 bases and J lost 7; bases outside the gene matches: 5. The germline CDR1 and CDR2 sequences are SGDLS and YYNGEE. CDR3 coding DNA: TGTGCCAGCAGCCAAGGGACAGGGGGCTCTGAAAAACTGTTTTTT. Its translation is CASSQGTGGSEKLFF.

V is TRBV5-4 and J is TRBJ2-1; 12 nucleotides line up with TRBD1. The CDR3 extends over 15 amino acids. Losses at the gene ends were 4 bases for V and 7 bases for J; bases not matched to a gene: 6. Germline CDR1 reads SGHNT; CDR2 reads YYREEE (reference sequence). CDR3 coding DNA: TGTGCCAGCAGCCCGGGACAGGGGGCTTGGAATGAGCAGTTCTTC. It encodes CASSPGQGAWNEQFF.

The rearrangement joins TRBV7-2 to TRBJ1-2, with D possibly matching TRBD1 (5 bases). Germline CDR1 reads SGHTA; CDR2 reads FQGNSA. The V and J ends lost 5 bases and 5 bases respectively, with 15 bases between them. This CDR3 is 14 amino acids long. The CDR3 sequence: CASSTRVGSYGYTF. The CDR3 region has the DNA TGTGCCAGCAGCACCAGGGTGGGATCGTATGGCTACACCTTC.

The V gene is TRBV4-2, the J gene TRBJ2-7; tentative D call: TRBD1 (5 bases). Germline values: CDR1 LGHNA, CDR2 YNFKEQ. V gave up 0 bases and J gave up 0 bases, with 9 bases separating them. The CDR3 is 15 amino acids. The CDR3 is CASSQDRTLSYEQYF. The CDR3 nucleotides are TGTGCCAGCAGCCAAGATCGGACACTCTCCTACGAGCAGTACTTC.

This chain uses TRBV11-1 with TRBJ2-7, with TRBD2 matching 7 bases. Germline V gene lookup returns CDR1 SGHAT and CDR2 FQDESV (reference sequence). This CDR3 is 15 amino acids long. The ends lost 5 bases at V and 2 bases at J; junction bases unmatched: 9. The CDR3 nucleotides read TGTGCCAGCAGCCGCACGCGGGGGACTCCCTACGAGCAGTACTTC. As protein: CASSRTRGTPYEQYF.

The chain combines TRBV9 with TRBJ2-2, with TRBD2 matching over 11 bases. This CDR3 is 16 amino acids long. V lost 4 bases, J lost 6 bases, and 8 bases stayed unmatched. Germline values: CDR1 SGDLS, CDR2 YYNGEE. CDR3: CASSPPSGGLPGELFF. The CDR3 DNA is TGTGCCAGCAGCCCTCCTAGCGGGGGGTTACCCGGGGAGCTGTTTTTT.

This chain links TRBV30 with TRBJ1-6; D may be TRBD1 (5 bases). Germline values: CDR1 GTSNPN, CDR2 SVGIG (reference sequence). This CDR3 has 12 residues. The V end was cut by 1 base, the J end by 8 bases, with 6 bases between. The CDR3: CAWSDRHSPLHF. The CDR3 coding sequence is TGTGCCTGGAGTGACAGGCATTCACCCCTCCACTTT.

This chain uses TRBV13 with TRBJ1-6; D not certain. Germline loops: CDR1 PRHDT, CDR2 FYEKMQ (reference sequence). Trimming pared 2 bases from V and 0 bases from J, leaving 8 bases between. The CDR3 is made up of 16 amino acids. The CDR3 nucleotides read TGTGCCAGCAGCTTACACCGGAGCTCCTATAATTCACCCCTCCACTTT. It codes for CASSLHRSSYNSPLHF.

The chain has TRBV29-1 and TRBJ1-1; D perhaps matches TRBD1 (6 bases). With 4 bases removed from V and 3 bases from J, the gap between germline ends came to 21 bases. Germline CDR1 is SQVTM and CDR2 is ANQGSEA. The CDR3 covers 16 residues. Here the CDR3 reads CSVVARGGEHDTEAFF. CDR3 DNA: TGCAGCGTTGTTGCCAGGGGAGGGGAGCACGACACTGAAGCTTTCTTT. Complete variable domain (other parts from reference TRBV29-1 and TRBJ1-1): SAVISQKPSRDICQRGTSLTIQCQVDSQVTMMFWYRQQPGQSLTLIATANQGSEATYESGFVIDKFPISRPNLTFSTLTVSNMSPEDSSIYLCSVVARGGEHDTEAFFGQGTRLTVV.

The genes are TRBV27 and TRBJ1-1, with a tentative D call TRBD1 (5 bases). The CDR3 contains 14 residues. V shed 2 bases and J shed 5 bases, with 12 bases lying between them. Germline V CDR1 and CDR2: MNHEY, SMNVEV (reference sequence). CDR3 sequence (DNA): TGTGCCAGCAGTTTAGGGGACTTCAGGACTGAAGCTTTCTTT. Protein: CASSLGDFRTEAFF.

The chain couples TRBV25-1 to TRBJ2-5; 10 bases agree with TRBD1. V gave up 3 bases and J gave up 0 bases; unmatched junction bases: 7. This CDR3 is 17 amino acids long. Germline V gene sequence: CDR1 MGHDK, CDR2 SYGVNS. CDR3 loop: CASSETGGREYQETQYF. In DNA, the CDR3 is TGTGCCAGCAGTGAGACAGGGGGCCGCGAGTACCAAGAGACCCAGTACTTC.